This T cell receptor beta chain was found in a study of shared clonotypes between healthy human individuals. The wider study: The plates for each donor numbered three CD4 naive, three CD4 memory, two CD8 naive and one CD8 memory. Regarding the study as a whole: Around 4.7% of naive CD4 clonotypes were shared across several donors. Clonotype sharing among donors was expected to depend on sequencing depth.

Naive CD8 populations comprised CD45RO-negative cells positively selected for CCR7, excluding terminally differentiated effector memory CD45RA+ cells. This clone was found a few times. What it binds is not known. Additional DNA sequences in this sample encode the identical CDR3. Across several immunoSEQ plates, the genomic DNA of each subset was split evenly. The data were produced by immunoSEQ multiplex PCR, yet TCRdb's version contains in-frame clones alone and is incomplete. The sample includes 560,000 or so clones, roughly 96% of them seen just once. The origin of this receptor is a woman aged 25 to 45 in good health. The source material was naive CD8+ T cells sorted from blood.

CDR3 protein: CASSFDQPQHF. CDR3 nucleotide sequence: TGTGCCAGCAGTTTCGATCAGCCCCAGCATTTT. The chain employs TRBV28 and TRBJ1-5; D remains ambiguous. The germline V and J ends were trimmed by 3 bases and 5 bases, with 2 bases remaining between them. This CDR3 has 11 residues. From germline, CDR1 is MDHEN and CDR2 SYDVKM.